This TCR beta chain was documented in a study of blood T cell repertoires in COVID-19. Study information: The United States, Italy and Spain supplied acute and convalescent COVID-19 samples. Sources were T cells, B-cell-depleted T cells, or PBMCs; the material itself was cDNA or gDNA.

Recruitment covered about two dozen US areas and drew participants whose ages spanned 18 to 89 years. Categorization into cohorts depended on clinical history that participants reported. V was clipped by 7 bases and J by 5 bases; unmatched bases: 12. The CDR3 runs to 18 residues. CDR1 and CDR2 (germline): SGHVS, FQNEAQ. The repertoire was sequenced with immunoSEQ multiplex PCR; TCRdb's copy has only in-frame clones and lacks some. The repertoire has approximately 330,000 clones, around 92% of them found once; the top ten carry more than 9%. This TCR was recovered from a woman in her 30s who had recovered from COVID-19. Source material: PBMCs or T cells enriched from blood (not recorded which). The chain couples TRBV7-8 to TRBJ2-1; TRBD2 matches at 15 bases. The CDR3 nucleotides are TGTGCCAGCACCCGAGGACTAGCGGGAGGGTCTTGGAACAATGAGCAGTTCTTC. Protein product: CASTRGLAGGSWNNEQFF.